The clone carrying this T cell receptor (beta chain) was detected only a few times. What it recognizes is unknown. CDR3 length: 20 amino acids. Trimming took 2 bases from V and 7 from J, leaving 30 bases between them. The germline V gene has CDR1 MNHEY and CDR2 SVGEGT. TCRdb called the RT-PCR reads again in MiXCR, with one record for every CDR3 protein. The table records roughly 700,000 distinct CDR3 sequences, around a sixth of them present only once. The data are from a study of response to subunit inactivated influenza vaccine. Findings and limits, study-wide: It was the authors' suggestion that each seasonal influenza vaccination recruits few new T cells.

The rearrangement joins TRBV6-2 or TRBV6-3 to TRBJ2-1; D may match TRBD1 or TRBD2 (6 bases each). The receptor comes from a middle-aged man who received an inactivated influenza vaccine. The source was PBMCs from blood, collected 11 to 12 days after vaccination. The CDR3 DNA reads TGTGCCAGCAGTTACCCCCGCTCATATACCGGGGGCGTTGTAAAGAATGAGCAGTTCTTC. It encodes CASSYPRSYTGGVVKNEQFF.